This record looks at one T cell receptor (beta chain) sequence and its context. The antigen it binds to is not known. A much larger clone lies one base from this, so it may be a read error. The DNA is omitted, as the CDR3 cannot be located on it reliably, and the CDR3 follows TCRdb's listing. Reading the label with the study, this specimen's treatment or condition is: allogeneic hematopoietic cell transplantation with graft depleted of TCRalphabeta T cells and CD19 B cells. TCRalphabeta/CD19-depleted allogeneic hematopoietic cell grafts were given to the transplant recipients, all of whom were children. Libraries were made using PCR. Sequencing relied on an Illumina HiSeq 2500. To normalize quantification of the TCRbeta repertoire, the TCR libraries were built with molecular barcoding that relied on unique molecular identifiers. Clones were called with MiXCR by TCRdb after fastp trimmed the public reads at Q25, and only in-frame beta chains were retained. Each CDR3 protein appears once, grouped with its most common genes and DNA. The sample includes roughly 300,000 distinct CDR3 sequences, with about 9.9% observed a single time. 20% to 25% of the sample comes from the top ten.

This record belongs to a study of T-cell reconstitution after alpha-beta-depleted transplantation in children (dated by TCRdb to the mid-2010s). Regarding the study in general: T-cell immune reconstitution after TCRalphabeta/CD19-depleted allogeneic hematopoietic cell transplantation in children was quantitatively tracked in the study by means of TCR repertoire profiling. Study-level results and caveats: About two months after transplant, the apparently early recovery of alphabetaT-cell counts reportedly depended on just several hundred clones that had expanded rapidly and came from non-depleted graft cells. In some patients, the high TCRbeta diversity seen at day 60 was put down to recipient T cells and intrathymic progenitors that had survived conditioning. Over subsequent months, a decline in hyperexpanded clone frequencies was noted, and after one year, T-cell counts and TCRbeta diversity were mostly ascribed to newly produced T cells.

The TCR comes from a male patient between 2 and 10 years old who had a stem cell transplant for chronic granulomatous disease, so the T cells may come from the graft donor. This specimen was peripheral blood, taken 180 days after TCRalphabeta/CD19-depleted stem cell transplant.

The encoded CDR3 is CSVGTGNQPPHF. Here the chain combines TRBV29-1 and TRBJ1-5; TRBD1 was called by the table and not checked on the DNA. The germline V gene provides CDR1 SQVTM and CDR2 ANQGSEA. The CDR3, from cysteine to phenylalanine, totals 12 residues.